Reported below is one TCR beta chain. From the RT-PCR reads, TCRdb called clonotypes with MiXCR, one entry per CDR3 protein. The data show about 680,000 distinct CDR3 sequences, approximately 15% seen once. The CDR3 is made up of 14 amino acids. Trimming left V 5 bases short and J 0 bases short, with 9 bases between. CDR1 is SGHDT, CDR2 YYEEEE, per germline. The chain combines TRBV5-6 with TRBJ2-1; D ambiguous. The sequencing sample was made of memory CD4+ T cells from blood. The origin of this receptor is a female donor in good health, serving as a healthy control. The CDR3 region has the DNA TGTGCCAGCAGTTGGTACCACTCCTACAATGAGCAGTTCTTC. Translated: CASSWYHSYNEQFF. Complete variable domain (other parts from reference TRBV5-6 and TRBJ2-1): DAGVTQSPTHLIKTRGQQVTLRCSPKSGHDTVSWYQQALGQGPQFIFQYYEEEERQRGNFPDRFSGHQFPNYSSELNVNALLLGDSALYLCASSWYHSYNEQFFGPGTRLTVL.